The 5 T cell receptor beta chains below all came from one sample that was sequenced in a study of identical twins. TCRdb called the 5' RACE reads again in MiXCR, with one record for every CDR3 protein. There are 1.5 million to 2 million distinct CDR3 sequences in the sample; about 32% occur only once, and approximately 0.25% lies in the top ten. Material for sequencing was cord blood. These receptors came from a newborn girl in good health.

V and J are TRBV20-1 and TRBJ2-7, with 7 nucleotides matching TRBD1. V lost 0 bases, J lost 0 bases, and 5 bases stayed unmatched. There are 15 residues in the CDR3. Germline V gives CDR1 DFQATT, CDR2 SNEGSKA (reference sequence). The CDR3 nucleotides are TGCAGTGCTAGAGACTCCGGGACAGCCTCCTACGAGCAGTACTTC. It encodes CSARDSGTASYEQYF.

This chain uses TRBV3-1 with TRBJ2-5; 9 bases are shared with TRBD2. Germline V gene data show CDR1 as LGHDT and CDR2 as YNNKEL (reference sequence). Trimming removed 4 bases from V and 1 base from J; junction bases left unmatched: 7. The CDR3 has 16 amino acids. In nucleotides, the CDR3 is TGTGCCAGCAGCCCCCTAGCGGGGACGTTCCAAGAGACCCAGTACTTC. Its translation: CASSPLAGTFQETQYF.

This chain links TRBV7-2 with TRBJ2-1, with TRBD2 matching over 9 bases. The DNA end is more similar to TRBJ2-7, so the J call may be wrong. Germline CDR1 reads SGHTA; CDR2 reads FQGNSA. There are 17 residues in the CDR3. CDR3 nucleotide sequence: TGTGCCAGCAGCAGCAACCGACTAGCGGTCTCCTACAATGAGCAGTACTTC. It encodes CASSSNRLAVSYNEQYF.

V gene TRBV6-2 or TRBV6-3 combines with J gene TRBJ2-7; D unresolved. The V gene lost 0 bases and the J gene lost 5 bases, with 14 bases spanning the gap. The germline V gene encodes CDR1 MNHEY and CDR2 SVGEGT. The CDR3 consists of 15 residues. The CDR3 DNA is TGTGCCAGCAGTTACTCGATCTTACGGGCCGACGAGCAGTACTTC. This sequence encodes CASSYSILRADEQYF.

This clonotype was seen more than once but under ten times. The V and J genes are TRBV24-1 and TRBJ2-7, with D perhaps assigned TRBD1 or TRBD2 (5 bases each). The J call may be in error: the DNA end matches TRBJ2-4 better. In germline, CDR1 is KGHDR, CDR2 SFDVKD. The CDR3 contains 14 residues. CDR3 loop: CATSDRDRENIQYF. CDR3 DNA: TGTGCCACCAGTGATCGGGACCGTGAAAACATTCAGTACTTC.